This entry lists 9 T cell receptor beta chains sequenced from one sample in a study of shared clonotypes between healthy human individuals. Naive CD8 cells lacked CD45RO and underwent positive selection for CCR7, leaving out terminally differentiated effector memory CD45RA+ cells. The assay was immunoSEQ multiplex PCR, and TCRdb's table has in-frame clones only and misses some. Of about 820,000 clones in the sample, approximately 92% were seen once. Sequencing input: naive CD8+ T cells sorted from blood. The receptors here all came from a man aged 25 to 40 in good health.

The chain has TRBV27 and TRBJ2-7; 8 bases align to TRBD1. Trimming at V came to 3 bases and at J to 2 bases, leaving 15 bases not matched to a gene. There are 18 residues in the CDR3. The germline V gene has CDR1 MNHEY and CDR2 SMNVEV (reference sequence). In nucleotides, the CDR3 is TGTGCCAGCAGTTTCTTGGCCGAGGGGACAGGATCGACCTACGAGCAGTACTTC. It encodes CASSFLAEGTGSTYEQYF.

The sample holds a few counts of this clone. The chain has TRBV18 and TRBJ2-5; D is ambiguous. The germline CDR1 and CDR2 sequences are KGHSH and LQKENI. The CDR3 extends over 12 amino acids. The V gene lost 6 bases and the J gene lost 0 bases, with 5 bases spanning the gap. The CDR3 DNA reads TGTGCCAGCTCCCTGTACCAAGAGACCCAGTACTTC. It specifies CASSLYQETQYF.

V gene TRBV13 combines with J gene TRBJ2-5, with D perhaps TRBD2 (5 bases). Trimming left V 3 bases short and J 3 bases short, with 14 bases between. CDR1 and CDR2 (germline): PRHDT, FYEKMQ (reference sequence). The CDR3 runs 15 residues. CDR3 region: CASSLGAYSEETQYF. The CDR3 region has the DNA TGTGCCAGCAGCTTGGGAGCCTATTCAGAAGAGACCCAGTACTTC.

Notes on this clone: This sample includes further DNA sequences coding for the same CDR3. The chain is built from TRBV5-1 and TRBJ2-7; TRBD1 might be the D (5 bases). The length of the CDR3 is 14 residues. Deletions cut 3 bases from V and 2 bases from J, with 12 bases between. Germline-derived CDR1 and CDR2 are SGHRS and YFSETQ. As DNA, the CDR3 is TGCGCCAGCAGCTCCCGGGCAGGGCCCTACGAGCAGTACTTC. It specifies CASSSRAGPYEQYF.

This clone showed up just once. V usage is TRBV7-2 and J usage is TRBJ2-4, with a possible D match to TRBD2 (5 bases). The ends were cut back, 1 base at V and 0 bases at J, with 10 bases in the middle. This CDR3 spans 16 amino acids. Germline V gives CDR1 SGHTA, CDR2 FQGNSA. For the CDR3, the DNA is TGTGCCAGCAGCTTAGGCCTGGCGGGAGCCAAAAACATTCAGTACTTC. It yields the protein CASSLGLAGAKNIQYF.

This clone was observed once. This sequence joins TRBV19 and TRBJ2-3; D is uncertain. Trimming shortened V by 3 bases and J by 0 bases, and 16 bases separated the two germline ends. This CDR3 is built from 17 residues. CDR1 is LNHDA and CDR2 is SQIVND in the germline V gene (reference sequence). CDR3 nucleotide sequence: TGTGCCAGTAGTATCGCGACAAGTAGGTACAGCACAGATACGCAGTATTTT. Translated, it gives CASSIATSRYSTDTQYF.

This chain connects TRBV2 to TRBJ2-1, with a tentative D call TRBD1 (7 bases). V shed 5 bases and J shed 3 bases, with 17 bases lying between them. Germline V gene data show CDR1 as SNHLY and CDR2 as FYNNEI. The CDR3 length is 16 residues. CDR3 amino acids: CASSSLEGANYNEQFF. The CDR3 coding sequence is TGTGCCAGCAGTTCCTTGGAGGGGGCGAACTACAATGAGCAGTTCTTC.

The chain combines TRBV4-1 with TRBJ2-7; perhaps TRBD2 as D (6 bases). CDR1 MGHRA and CDR2 YSYEKL come from the germline V gene. The CDR3 length is 15 residues. V lost 1 base and J lost 6, with 16 bases in between. CDR3 region: CASSQGTAGSREQYF. CDR3 bases: TGCGCCAGCAGCCAAGGGACCGCGGGGTCGCGCGAGCAGTACTTC.

Concerning this clone: The identical CDR3 is also encoded by other nucleotide sequences in the sample. V gene TRBV27 combines with J gene TRBJ2-7; TRBD2 aligns across 9 bases. With V trimmed by 3 bases and J by 2 bases, 5 bases remained unmatched. The germline V gene has CDR1 MNHEY and CDR2 SMNVEV (reference sequence). The CDR3 runs 15 residues. The CDR3 bases are TGTGCCAGCAGTTTCTCGGCTAGCGGGGCCTACGAGCAGTACTTC. Its translation: CASSFSASGAYEQYF.